The TCR beta chain described here comes from a study of neurological immune-mediated disorders. Findings and limits, study-wide: None of the features examined (clinical or MRI) was associated with the multiple sclerosis repertoire cluster.

This clonotype is judged medium-sized. Its cognate antigen is unknown. MiXCR, applied by TCRdb to the 5' RACE reads, yields one record per CDR3 protein. In the table there are approximately 44,000 distinct CDR3 sequences, about 5.8% of which are singletons. The CDR3 contains 11 residues. Germline-derived CDR1 and CDR2 are DFQATT and SNEGSKA (reference sequence). Trimming shortened V by 5 bases and J by 4 bases, and 8 bases separated the two germline ends. There were about 920,000 CD4+ or CD8+ T cells used in the sorted libraries. The source of this sequence is a woman younger than 35 with multiple sclerosis. V and J are TRBV20-1 and TRBJ2-5; D ambiguous. The sample comprised CD4+ T cells from blood. CDR3 nucleotides: TGCAGTGCTCTCCGGGCAGAGACCCAGTACTTC. This encodes CSALRAETQYF.